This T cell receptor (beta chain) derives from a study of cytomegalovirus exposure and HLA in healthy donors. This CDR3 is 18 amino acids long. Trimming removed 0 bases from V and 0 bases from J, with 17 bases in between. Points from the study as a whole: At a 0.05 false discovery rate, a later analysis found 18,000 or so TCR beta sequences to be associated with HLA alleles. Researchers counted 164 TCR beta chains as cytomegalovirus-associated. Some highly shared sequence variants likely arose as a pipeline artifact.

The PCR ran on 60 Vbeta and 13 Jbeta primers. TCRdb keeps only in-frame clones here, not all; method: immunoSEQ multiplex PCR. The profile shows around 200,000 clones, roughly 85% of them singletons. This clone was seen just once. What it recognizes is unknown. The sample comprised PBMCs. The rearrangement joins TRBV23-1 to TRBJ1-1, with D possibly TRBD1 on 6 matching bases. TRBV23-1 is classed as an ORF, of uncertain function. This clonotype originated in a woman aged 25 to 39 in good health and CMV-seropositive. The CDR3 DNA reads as TGCGCCAGCAGTCAATCTGTAGGCAGGGGCTACCTGAACACTGAAGCTTTCTTT. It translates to CASSQSVGRGYLNTEAFF.